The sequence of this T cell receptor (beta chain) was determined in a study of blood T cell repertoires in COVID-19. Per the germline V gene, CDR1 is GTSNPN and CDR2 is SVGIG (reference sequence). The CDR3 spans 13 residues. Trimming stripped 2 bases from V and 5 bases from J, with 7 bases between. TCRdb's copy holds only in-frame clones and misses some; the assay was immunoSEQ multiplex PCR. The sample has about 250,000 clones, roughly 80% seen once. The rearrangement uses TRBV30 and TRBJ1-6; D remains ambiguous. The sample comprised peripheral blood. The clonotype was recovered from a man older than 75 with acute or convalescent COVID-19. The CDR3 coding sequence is TGTGCCTGGAGTCGAAACAATAATTCACCCCTCCACTTT. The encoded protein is CAWSRNNNSPLHF.